This T cell receptor (beta chain) came from a study of blood T cell repertoires in COVID-19. The overall study: Material from acute and convalescent COVID-19 was sourced from the United States, Italy and Spain. T cells, B-cell-depleted T cells, or PBMCs supplied cDNA or gDNA.

Germline CDR1 is MNHEY and CDR2 is SMNVEV (reference sequence). The CDR3 sequence is 15 residues long. The V gene lost 7 bases and the J gene lost 2 bases, with 18 bases spanning the gap. The authors' processing: Amplification of reference gene primers provided the estimated nucleated cell counts. The data were produced by immunoSEQ multiplex PCR, yet TCRdb's version contains in-frame clones alone and is incomplete. V and J calls and clone size are those listed in that table; D and trimming were worked out from the DNA. This sample carries approximately 260,000 clones, 85% to 90% of them seen once, and the ten largest clones take approximately 4%.

This clonotype originated in a young man with active or convalescent COVID-19. The chain combines TRBV27 with TRBJ2-7; possible D gene TRBD2, 5 bases. Sequencing was performed on peripheral blood. In nucleotides, the CDR3 is TGTGCCAGCACCCCCGGGAAACTAGACCCCTACGAGCAGTACTTC. It translates to CASTPGKLDPYEQYF.